The TCR beta chain under discussion was sequenced for a study of T cells in Graves' hyperthyroidism and ophthalmopathy. A note on this clonotype: What it binds is unknown.

Trimming cost V 0 bases and J 0 bases; bases outside gene matches: 9. The CDR3 is 18 residues long. Germline V CDR1 and CDR2: SGHRS, YFSETQ. Ophthalmopathy cases scored 3 or more on the Clinical Activity Score and 4 or more on NOSPECS grade, with duration below 3 months. Uncontrolled infection, other autoimmune disease, pregnancy and lactation each barred patients from inclusion. Amplification of TCR beta CDR3 regions used RNA as the template. The HTBI primer set drove a first-round RT-PCR of the TCR CDR3. TCRdb redid the calling of the multiplex PCR reads with MiXCR, one entry per CDR3 protein. The sample has about 300,000 distinct CDR3 sequences; 15% to 20% are singletons. General study results and limits: Ophthalmopathy got predicted by the model a median roughly 6.1 months before its onset. Most thyroid clonotypes expanded above 0.001 were also detected in blood.

The chain joins TRBV5-1 to TRBJ1-2, with 9 bases lining up with TRBD1. The TCR comes from a man aged 50 to 59 with Graves' ophthalmopathy. The sequencing sample was made of blood. CDR3: CASSLGSTGGGPNYGYTF. The CDR3 coding sequence is TGCGCCAGCAGCTTGGGATCGACAGGGGGGGGGCCTAACTATGGCTACACCTTC.